This T cell receptor beta chain was observed in a study of blood T cell repertoires in COVID-19. Study-level information: There were acute and convalescent COVID-19 samples, and they came from the United States, Italy and Spain. The cDNA or gDNA used as material had been derived from T cells, B-cell-depleted T cells, or PBMCs.

As processed by the authors: Researchers report that nucleated cell counts were estimated from reference gene primer amplification. TCRdb's table, derived via immunoSEQ multiplex PCR, lists solely in-frame clones and lacks some. V, J and clone size are taken as reported in that table, and D and trimming were inferred from the DNA itself. Of 200,000 to 250,000 clones detected, 65% to 90% appear once; the ten largest clones hold 7.4%. The trim removed 5 bases at V and 5 bases at J, leaving 9 bases unmatched. The CDR3 is made up of 15 amino acids. Germline lookup yields CDR1 MNHNY and CDR2 SVGAGI (reference sequence).

This sequence was found in a woman aged 45-65 years with acute or convalescent COVID-19. Specimen: peripheral blood. The rearrangement uses TRBV6-6 and TRBJ2-1; 7 bases align to TRBD1. CDR3: CASSDSGTDNNEQFF. The CDR3 nucleotides are TGTGCCAGCAGTGATTCCGGGACAGACAACAATGAGCAGTTCTTC.